The entry that follows covers one TCR beta chain sequence. A read error may account for a junction end that differs from germline. This entry is derived from a study of T cell responses to AZD1222 COVID-19 vaccine. Per the germline V gene, CDR1 is SGHVS and CDR2 is FQNEAQ. This CDR3 is built from 15 residues. Profiled with immunoSEQ multiplex PCR; TCRdb holds only in-frame clones, not every one. The repertoire holds about 90,000 clones, approximately 87% seen once, with over 10% in the top ten. V is TRBV7-8 and J is TRBJ2-7; a weak D match, TRBD1 (7 bases). The sequence came from an adult who received the AZD1222 COVID-19 vaccine. The material sequenced was peripheral blood, taken 28 days after the second AZD1222 dose. This CDR3 reads CASSSPRDSSHEQYF. CDR3 nucleotide sequence: TGTGCCAGCAGCTCGCCGCGGGACAGCTCCCACGAGCAGTACTTC.